This TCR beta chain was retrieved from a study of spatial heterogeneity in lung cancer. The sample holds many counts of this clonotype. As yet, its antigen is unknown. Points from the study as a whole: Circulating ubiquitous expanded tumor TCRs were observed more frequently at resection than at follow-up.

The CDR3 extends over 15 amino acids. Germline values: CDR1 SNHLY, CDR2 FYNNEI. The trim removed 9 bases at V and 7 bases at J, leaving 13 bases unmatched. Individually, TCR cDNA molecules were each labelled with a unique molecular identifier. One entry per CDR3 protein, called by TCRdb with MiXCR from the 5' RACE reads. The sample contains 23,000 or so distinct CDR3 sequences, around 9.7% of which appear only once. Time point here: blood at routine non-recurrence follow-up after resection. Unsorted tumor, nontumor lung tissue or cryopreserved PBMC supplied the whole RNA. Material: PBMCs, obtained at follow-up. The V call is TRBV2, the J call TRBJ2-1; TRBD2 aligns across 9 bases. This receptor was taken from a male donor with early-stage non-small cell lung cancer. CDR3 nucleotide sequence: TGTGCCAGTAGGGCTTCCAGCGGGGGGTGGAATGAGCAGTTCTTC. Protein sequence: CASRASSGGWNEQFF.